This record concerns one T cell receptor beta chain sequence. These data are taken from a study of blood T cell repertoires in COVID-19. For the study at large: Recovered participants had two consecutive negative NP/OP PCR tests, healthcare professional clearance, or symptom resolution. From T cells, B-cell-depleted T cells, or PBMCs came the material, which was cDNA or gDNA.

This table comes from immunoSEQ multiplex PCR, and its TCRdb copy is limited to in-frame clones, with some not included. The sample yields 200,000 to 250,000 clones, 86% seen once. Trimming at V came to 6 bases and at J to 5 bases, leaving 10 bases not matched to a gene. Germline assignment: CDR1 MGHDK and CDR2 SYGVNS. CDR3 length: 15 amino acids. Those who participated ranged in age from roughly 18 to 90 years and resided in 20 to 30 US areas. The sequenced sample was PBMCs or T cells enriched from blood (not recorded which). The receptor's source is a woman aged 45-60 years in a cohort exposed to, infected with or recovered from COVID-19 (not recorded which). This chain uses TRBV25-1 with TRBJ1-5, with 7 bases matching TRBD1. CDR3 residues: CASSQTGIDDQPQHF. CDR3 DNA sequence: TGTGCCAGCAGCCAGACAGGGATAGACGATCAGCCCCAGCATTTT. The full variable domain, completed using reference TRBV25-1 and TRBJ1-5, is EADIYQTPRYLVIGTGKKITLECSQTMGHDKMYWYQQDPGMELHLIHYSYGVNSTEKGDLSSESTVSRIRTEHFPLTLESARPSHTSQYLCASSQTGIDDQPQHFGDGTRLSIL.